These T cell receptor beta chains were read from a single sample in a study of OX40 agonist ivuxolimab in advanced cancers. Clones were sequenced by immunoSEQ multiplex PCR, and TCRdb holds only the in-frame ones, with some missing. The sample shows tens of thousands of clones, more than 85% of them seen only once. Sequencing was performed on CD4+ or CD8+ T cells sorted from blood, taken in a trial of the OX40 agonist ivuxolimab. The source is an adult with an advanced solid tumor such as melanoma, head and neck, liver or kidney cancer. The CDR3 runs from the conserved cysteine through the conserved F or W. D genes are given only for firm matches. Some rows have no size entry. The others give once, few or many, or a class for an expanded clone.

V gene: TRBV28; clone size: few; J gene: TRBJ1-1; D gene: -; CDR3 protein: CASTGRKAFF; CDR3 DNA: TGTGCCAGCACAGGGAGGAAAGCTTTCTTT
V gene: TRBV27; clone size: -; J gene: TRBJ1-1; D gene: -; CDR3 protein: CASSLQGFTEAFF; CDR3 DNA: TGTGCCAGCAGTTTACAGGGGTTCACTGAAGCTTTCTTT
V gene: TRBV11-3; clone size: once; J gene: TRBJ2-2; D gene: TRBD2; CDR3 protein: CASSLGTGLAGAGELFF; CDR3 DNA: TGTGCCAGCAGCTTAGGAACCGGACTAGCGGGAGCCGGGGAGCTGTTTTTT
V gene: TRBV7-2; clone size: -; J gene: TRBJ1-5; D gene: -; CDR3 protein: CASSLDGSNQPQHF; CDR3 DNA: TGTGCCAGCAGCTTAGACGGCAGCAATCAGCCCCAGCATTTT
V gene: TRBV5-1; clone size: -; J gene: TRBJ2-7; D gene: -; CDR3 protein: CASSRGPRVNYEQYF; CDR3 DNA: TGCGCCAGCAGCCGGGGGCCGCGGGTTAACTACGAGCAGTACTTC
V gene: TRBV6-6; clone size: -; J gene: TRBJ1-2; D gene: TRBD1; CDR3 protein: CASSPRTGANYGYTF; CDR3 DNA: TGTGCCAGCAGTCCCCGGACAGGGGCTAACTATGGCTACACCTTC
V gene: TRBV28; clone size: -; J gene: TRBJ1-5; D gene: -; CDR3 protein: CAARGGPNQPQHF; CDR3 DNA: TGTGCCGCTAGGGGAGGGCCCAATCAGCCCCAGCATTTT
V gene: TRBV5-1; clone size: -; J gene: TRBJ2-1; D gene: -; CDR3 protein: CASSPLGKGPYNEQFF; CDR3 DNA: TGCGCCAGCAGCCCCCTGGGGAAGGGGCCCTACAATGAGCAGTTCTTC
V gene: TRBV10-3; clone size: -; J gene: TRBJ1-1; D gene: -; CDR3 protein: CAISEAQGNGAFF; CDR3 DNA: TGTGCCATCAGTGAAGCGCAGGGAAATGGAGCTTTCTTT
V gene: TRBV7-2; clone size: -; J gene: TRBJ1-1; D gene: TRBD1; CDR3 protein: CASSPRQGRTEAFF; CDR3 DNA: TGTGCCAGCAGCCCCAGACAGGGGCGGACTGAAGCTTTCTTT